Listed below are T cell receptor beta chains from one sample, sequenced in a study of blood T cell repertoires in COVID-19. Sequencing was performed with immunoSEQ multiplex PCR; in TCRdb, only in-frame clones are kept and a portion is missing. The repertoire holds 90,000 to 120,000 clones, with more than 70% as singletons. Specimen: peripheral blood. Source of these receptors: a man in his forties or fifties with active or convalescent COVID-19. The CDR3 runs from the conserved cysteine through the conserved F or W. The D gene is left open where the match is weak. Only some rows state a clone size, as once, few, many or a class for expanded clones.

d_gene: TRBD2; abundance: .; j_gene: TRBJ2-1; v_gene: TRBV28; CDR3aa: CASSSTPGRVSNEQFF; CDR3nt: TGTGCCAGCAGTTCCACCCCCGGGAGGGTAAGCAATGAGCAGTTCTTC
d_gene: .; abundance: .; j_gene: TRBJ2-7; v_gene: TRBV6-2/TRBV6-3; CDR3aa: CASSYGGVPSYEQYF; CDR3nt: TGTGCCAGCAGTTATGGGGGCGTACCCTCCTACGAGCAGTACTTC
d_gene: TRBD1; abundance: .; j_gene: TRBJ1-2; v_gene: TRBV27; CDR3aa: CASSKSDRSGYTF; CDR3nt: TGTGCCAGCAGTAAATCGGACAGGTCTGGCTACACCTTC
d_gene: .; abundance: .; j_gene: TRBJ1-1; v_gene: TRBV27; CDR3aa: CASSSGRESRAFF; CDR3nt: TGTGCCAGCAGTTCGGGGAGGGAAAGTAGAGCTTTCTTT
d_gene: .; abundance: once; j_gene: TRBJ2-7; v_gene: TRBV25-1; CDR3aa: CASSRWEAYEQYF; CDR3nt: TGTGCCAGCAGTAGGTGGGAGGCGTACGAGCAGTACTTC
d_gene: .; abundance: .; j_gene: TRBJ1-4; v_gene: TRBV4-1; CDR3aa: CASSTAQQDDNEKLFF; CDR3nt: TGCGCCAGCAGCACCGCTCAACAGGACGATAATGAAAAACTGTTTTTT
d_gene: TRBD1; abundance: .; j_gene: TRBJ2-7; v_gene: TRBV19; CDR3aa: CATYRGPPSYEQYF; CDR3nt: TGTGCCACCTACAGGGGGCCGCCATCCTACGAGCAGTACTTC
d_gene: .; abundance: .; j_gene: TRBJ2-7; v_gene: TRBV10-3; CDR3aa: CAISESRGGVTGEVYF; CDR3nt: TGTGCCATCAGTGAGTCCCGAGGGGGGGTCACAGGAGAGGTGTACTTC
d_gene: TRBD1; abundance: .; j_gene: TRBJ1-4; v_gene: TRBV5-1; CDR3aa: CASSLDRGGEKLFF; CDR3nt: TGCGCCAGCAGCTTGGACAGGGGTGGTGAAAAACTGTTTTTT
d_gene: TRBD1; abundance: .; j_gene: TRBJ1-2; v_gene: TRBV11-2; CDR3aa: CASSHRTGTANYGYTF; CDR3nt: TGTGCCAGCAGCCATAGGACAGGCACAGCTAACTATGGCTACACCTTC
d_gene: TRBD2; abundance: .; j_gene: TRBJ2-2; v_gene: TRBV18; CDR3aa: CASSPDGLASTGELFF; CDR3nt: TGTGCCAGCTCACCGGATGGACTAGCCTCCACCGGGGAGCTGTTTTTT
d_gene: TRBD1; abundance: .; j_gene: TRBJ1-4; v_gene: TRBV10-3; CDR3aa: CAISPIRGLEEKLFF; CDR3nt: TGTGCCATCAGTCCGATCAGGGGGCTGGAAGAAAAACTGTTTTTT
d_gene: .; abundance: .; j_gene: TRBJ1-2; v_gene: TRBV28; CDR3aa: CASRYNYGYTF; CDR3nt: TGTGCCAGCAGGTATAACTATGGCTACACCTTC
d_gene: .; abundance: .; j_gene: TRBJ2-6; v_gene: TRBV20-1; CDR3aa: CSASTVSGANVLTF; CDR3nt: TGCAGTGCTAGTACAGTATCTGGGGCCAACGTCCTGACTTTC
d_gene: TRBD2; abundance: .; j_gene: TRBJ2-5; v_gene: TRBV6-6; CDR3aa: CASSPNAGTSSQETQYF; CDR3nt: TGTGCCAGCAGTCCCAATGCCGGGACTAGTTCCCAAGAGACCCAGTACTTC
d_gene: .; abundance: .; j_gene: TRBJ2-3; v_gene: TRBV4-2; CDR3aa: CASSLAPSADTQYF; CDR3nt: TGTGCCAGCAGCCTCGCCCCATCGGCAGATACGCAGTATTTT
d_gene: TRBD2; abundance: once; j_gene: TRBJ2-7; v_gene: TRBV5-6; CDR3aa: CASSRPPGEGRLEQYF; CDR3nt: TGTGCCAGCAGCCGACCACCCGGGGAGGGCCGTTTGGAGCAGTACTTC
d_gene: .; abundance: .; j_gene: TRBJ1-2; v_gene: TRBV7-2; CDR3aa: CASSLVVGQGSGYTF; CDR3nt: TGTGCCAGCAGCTTAGTTGTTGGGCAGGGAAGTGGCTACACCTTC
d_gene: .; abundance: .; j_gene: TRBJ1-4; v_gene: TRBV18; CDR3aa: CASSPGVLGEKLFF; CDR3nt: TGTGCCAGCTCACCAGGAGTACTTGGGGAAAAACTGTTTTTT
d_gene: .; abundance: few; j_gene: TRBJ1-1; v_gene: TRBV10-3; CDR3aa: CAISGLSTNTEAFF; CDR3nt: TGTGCCATCAGTGGCCTAAGCACTAACACTGAAGCTTTCTTT
d_gene: .; abundance: .; j_gene: TRBJ1-5; v_gene: TRBV10-2; CDR3aa: CASSELAGNQPQHF; CDR3nt: TGCGCCAGCAGTGAGTTGGCAGGCAATCAGCCCCAGCATTTT
d_gene: .; abundance: .; j_gene: TRBJ2-1; v_gene: TRBV11-2; CDR3aa: CASSSAGVLGYNEQFF; CDR3nt: TGTGCCAGCAGCTCAGCAGGGGTTTTGGGCTACAATGAGCAGTTCTTC
d_gene: .; abundance: .; j_gene: TRBJ2-1; v_gene: TRBV19; CDR3aa: CASSIMWRSEQFF; CDR3nt: TGTGCCAGTAGTATTATGTGGCGGAGTGAGCAGTTCTTC
d_gene: TRBD2; abundance: .; j_gene: TRBJ2-3; v_gene: TRBV5-1; CDR3aa: CASSLGTSGISTDTQYF; CDR3nt: TGCGCCAGCAGCTTGGGGACTAGCGGGATTAGCACAGATACGCAGTATTTT
d_gene: .; abundance: .; j_gene: TRBJ2-7; v_gene: TRBV28; CDR3aa: CASSTGRMGTYEQYF; CDR3nt: TGTGCCAGCAGTACAGGGAGAATGGGCACCTACGAGCAGTACTTC
d_gene: .; abundance: .; j_gene: TRBJ2-4; v_gene: TRBV7-9; CDR3aa: CASSLTPNVKTAF; CDR3nt: TGTGCCAGCAGCTTAACCCCAAATGTAAAGACTGCCTTC
d_gene: .; abundance: .; j_gene: TRBJ2-7; v_gene: TRBV6-6; CDR3aa: CASGTTGSSYEQYF; CDR3nt: TGTGCCAGCGGTACAACGGGGAGCTCCTACGAGCAGTACTTC
d_gene: TRBD1; abundance: .; j_gene: TRBJ2-6; v_gene: TRBV7-9; CDR3aa: CASSPGQGAPGANVLTF; CDR3nt: TGTGCCAGCAGCCCGGGACAGGGGGCGCCGGGGGCCAACGTCCTGACTTTC
d_gene: TRBD2; abundance: .; j_gene: TRBJ2-7; v_gene: TRBV18; CDR3aa: CASSLSGTTHEQYF; CDR3nt: TGTGCCAGCTCACTTAGCGGGACGACACACGAGCAGTACTTC
d_gene: TRBD2; abundance: .; j_gene: TRBJ2-7; v_gene: TRBV5-4; CDR3aa: CASSLMEGAGRAYEQYF; CDR3nt: TGTGCCAGCAGCTTGATGGAGGGCGCCGGGAGGGCCTACGAGCAGTACTTC
d_gene: .; abundance: .; j_gene: TRBJ2-3; v_gene: TRBV7-9; CDR3aa: CASSPTVFTDTQYF; CDR3nt: TGTGCCAGCAGCCCGACAGTCTTCACAGATACGCAGTATTTT
d_gene: TRBD1; abundance: .; j_gene: TRBJ1-4; v_gene: TRBV28; CDR3aa: CATLQGETNEKLFF; CDR3nt: TGTGCCACCCTACAGGGGGAGACTAATGAAAAACTGTTTTTT
d_gene: .; abundance: few; j_gene: TRBJ1-2; v_gene: TRBV28; CDR3aa: CASSLTPEQRYTF; CDR3nt: TGTGCCAGCAGTTTAACCCCGGAGCAACGCTACACCTTC
d_gene: TRBD1; abundance: .; j_gene: TRBJ1-5; v_gene: TRBV6-6; CDR3aa: CASTSTGTNQPQHF; CDR3nt: TGTGCCAGCACCTCGACAGGGACGAATCAGCCCCAGCATTTT
d_gene: TRBD2; abundance: .; j_gene: TRBJ2-1; v_gene: TRBV29-1; CDR3aa: CSVGGLSGRGSTYNEQFF; CDR3nt: TGCAGCGTGGGAGGGCTTAGCGGGAGGGGCTCCACCTACAATGAGCAGTTCTTC
d_gene: .; abundance: once; j_gene: TRBJ1-4; v_gene: TRBV27; CDR3aa: CASSFVLQEKLFF; CDR3nt: TGTGCCAGCAGTTTCGTCCTACAGGAAAAACTGTTTTTT
d_gene: TRBD1; abundance: .; j_gene: TRBJ1-2; v_gene: TRBV18; CDR3aa: CASSQTGTGGDGYTF; CDR3nt: TGTGCCAGCTCACAAACCGGGACAGGGGGTGATGGCTACACCTTC